A single sample is the source of the 21 T cell receptor beta chains below, sequenced in a study of OX40 agonist ivuxolimab in advanced cancers. Measured with immunoSEQ multiplex PCR; TCRdb has only the in-frame clones, and not every one. In the table there are about 16,000 clones, about four fifths of which are singletons. The starting material was CD4+ or CD8+ T cells sorted from blood, obtained in a trial of the OX40 agonist ivuxolimab. Source of these receptors: an adult with an advanced solid tumor such as melanoma, head and neck, liver or kidney cancer.

The chain uses TRBV7-9 and TRBJ2-7; D is uncertain. Deletions cut 5 bases from V and 5 bases from J, with 13 bases between. Germline CDR1 SEHNR, CDR2 FQNEAQ (reference sequence). The CDR3 contains 13 residues. The CDR3 sequence: CASSQPWVHEQYF. In nucleotides, the CDR3 is TGTGCCAGCAGCCAGCCATGGGTCCACGAGCAGTACTTC. Using reference TRBV7-9 and TRBJ2-7 for the parts outside the CDR3, the full variable domain is DTGVSQNPRHKITKRGQNVTFRCDPISEHNRLYWYRQTLGQGPEFLTYFQNEAQLEKSRLLSDRFSAERPKGSFSTLEIQRTEQGDSAMYLCASSQPWVHEQYFGPGTRLTVT.

This rearrangement joins TRBV4-3 to TRBJ1-1; no firm D call. Trimming left V 2 bases short and J 0 bases short, with 10 bases between. CDR1 and CDR2 from the germline V gene are LGHNA and YSLEER. The CDR3 spans 15 residues. This CDR3 is CASSQQDPMNTEAFF. Here the CDR3 DNA reads TGCGCCAGCAGCCAACAGGACCCAATGAACACTGAAGCTTTCTTT.

This clone was picked up a small number of times. The V call is TRBV4-1, the J call TRBJ2-2; D is possibly TRBD1 or TRBD2 (6 bases each). In germline, CDR1 is MGHRA, CDR2 YSYEKL. Trimming removed 7 bases at V and 3 bases at J, with 18 bases between. This CDR3 is built from 16 residues. Here the CDR3 reads CASKKTVGGDTGELFF. CDR3 bases: TGCGCCAGCAAAAAAACCGTGGGGGGCGACACCGGGGAGCTGTTTTTT.

This chain links TRBV5-6 with TRBJ2-2; D assignment may be TRBD1 or TRBD2 (5 bases each). The CDR3 has 15 amino acids. Trimming took 3 bases from V and 0 from J, leaving 9 bases between them. Germline V lookup: CDR1 SGHDT, CDR2 YYEEEE. In nucleotides, the CDR3 is TGTGCCAGCAGCTCCGGGACCACGAACACCGGGGAGCTGTTTTTT. Translating gives CASSSGTTNTGELFF.

This sequence joins TRBV6-5 and TRBJ1-4, with D perhaps matching TRBD1 (6 bases). From germline, CDR1 is MNHEY and CDR2 SVGAGI. The length of the CDR3 is 14 residues. V was shortened by 6 bases and J by 8 bases, with 16 bases between the two germline ends. DNA for the CDR3: TGTGCCAGCAGATCAACAGGGAGTAGGGAAAAACTGTTTTTT. It translates to CASRSTGSREKLFF.

The chain links TRBV19 to TRBJ2-7; 10 nucleotides line up with TRBD2. The CDR3 consists of 13 residues. Germline V gene sequence: CDR1 LNHDA, CDR2 SQIVND (reference sequence). Losses at the gene ends were 4 bases for V and 3 bases for J; bases not matched to a gene: 0. CDR3 sequence: CASSTSGSYEQYF. The CDR3 bases are TGTGCCAGTAGTACTAGCGGGAGCTACGAGCAGTACTTC.

The gene calls are TRBV28 and TRBJ2-1, with D hard to call. CDR3 length: 12 amino acids. V lost 5 bases, J lost 5 bases, and 7 bases lay in between. Germline V gene data show CDR1 as MDHEN and CDR2 as SYDVKM. The CDR3, as DNA: TGTGCCAGCAGTATGATGGACAATGAGCAGTTCTTC. Translation: CASSMMDNEQFF.

A few counts support this clone. This chain connects TRBV5-6 to TRBJ1-3; D possibly corresponds to TRBD1 (6 bases). Trimming stripped 4 bases from V and 1 base from J, with 12 bases between. The germline CDR1 and CDR2 sequences are SGHDT and YYEEEE. CDR3 length equals 15 residues. The CDR3 sequence is CASSLTGRSGNTIYF. The CDR3 DNA reads TGTGCCAGCAGCCTTACAGGGAGGTCTGGAAACACCATATATTTT.

This clone is a singleton in its sample. The CDR3 sequence is CASSPTPGAGTGELFF. DNA for the CDR3: TGTGCCAGCAGCCCAACGCCCGGGGCGGGCACCGGGGAGCTGTTTTTT. The chain carries TRBV5-6 and TRBJ2-2; either TRBD1 or TRBD2 may fit D (5 bases each). There are 16 residues in the CDR3. The germline V gene encodes CDR1 SGHDT and CDR2 YYEEEE. Trimming pared 4 bases from V and 4 bases from J, leaving 17 bases between.

J is TRBJ2-1 and V is TRBV7-8; 9 positions agree with TRBD2. The CDR3 is 18 residues long. V shed 4 bases, J shed 0 bases, and the junction held 10 bases outside the gene matches. Germline V lookup: CDR1 SGHVS, CDR2 FQNEAQ. CDR3 sequence reads: CASSSRLSGRSSYNEQFF. CDR3 DNA: TGTGCCAGCAGCTCCCGGTTAAGCGGGAGGAGCTCCTACAATGAGCAGTTCTTC.

The chain recombines TRBV13 with TRBJ2-3; 13 bases agree with TRBD2. V shed 0 bases and J 5 bases; nucleotides not matched to a gene: 5. The length of the CDR3 is 17 residues. Per germline, CDR1 PRHDT and CDR2 FYEKMQ (reference sequence). Here the CDR3 reads CASSLGLGLAGEDTQYF. CDR3 bases: TGTGCCAGCAGCTTAGGCCTCGGACTAGCGGGGGAAGATACGCAGTATTTT.

This chain links TRBV5-4 with TRBJ2-7; tentative D call: TRBD2 (5 bases). Trimming shortened V by 4 bases and J by 1 base, and 9 bases separated the two germline ends. The CDR3 totals 13 residues. CDR1 SGHNT and CDR2 YYREEE come from the germline V gene (reference sequence). CDR3 in DNA: TGTGCCAGCAGCAGCGGTGATTCCTACGAGCAGTACTTC. Protein: CASSSGDSYEQYF. Drawing the rest from reference TRBV5-4 and TRBJ2-7, the complete variable domain is ETGVTQSPTHLIKTRGQQVTLRCSSQSGHNTVSWYQQALGQGPQFIFQYYREEENGRGNFPPRFSGLQFPNYSSELNVNALELDDSALYLCASSSGDSYEQYFGPGTRLTVT.

This clone was picked up one time. This chain connects TRBV19 to TRBJ2-7, with TRBD2 matching over 7 bases. The V gene's germline CDR1 is LNHDA and CDR2 SQIVND (reference sequence). CDR3 length equals 15 residues. Trimming at V came to 3 bases and at J to 2 bases, leaving 7 bases not matched to a gene. CDR3 loop: CASSILFRGAYEQYF. DNA of the CDR3: TGTGCCAGTAGTATCTTGTTTCGGGGGGCCTACGAGCAGTACTTC.

The V gene is TRBV27, the J gene TRBJ1-2; D may be TRBD1 (5 bases). Per the germline V gene, CDR1 is MNHEY and CDR2 is SMNVEV (reference sequence). V was pared by 8 bases and J by 6 bases, with 22 bases between. This CDR3 is 15 amino acids long. The CDR3: CASLSSSGAGNGYTF. The CDR3 nucleotides read TGTGCCAGCCTATCCTCCTCCGGGGCGGGCAATGGCTACACCTTC.

The rearrangement links TRBV19 to TRBJ1-4; D is uncertain. The germline V gene encodes CDR1 LNHDA and CDR2 SQIVND (reference sequence). Trimming took off 5 bases at V and 12 bases at J, with 13 bases between the two ends. The CDR3 consists of 12 residues. The chain's CDR3 is CASSYPGAELFF. CDR3 DNA: TGTGCCAGTAGTTACCCCGGCGCGGAACTGTTTTTT.

The rearrangement joins TRBV29-1 to TRBJ2-3; D ambiguous. The ends were cut back, 4 bases at V and 2 bases at J, with 13 bases in the middle. This CDR3 is built from 14 residues. Germline V gives CDR1 SQVTM, CDR2 ANQGSEA. The CDR3 protein is CSVGAGAFTDTQYF. As DNA, the CDR3 is TGCAGCGTTGGAGCAGGAGCCTTCACAGATACGCAGTATTTT.

V gene TRBV29-1 combines with J gene TRBJ2-5, with TRBD1 matching over 8 bases. The CDR3 is 14 amino acids. Per the germline V gene, CDR1 is SQVTM and CDR2 is ANQGSEA. The CDR3, as DNA: TGCAGTTCCAAGGCAGGGGGCCCCCAAGAGACCCAGTACTTC. This sequence encodes CSSKAGGPQETQYF.

The chain carries TRBV9 and TRBJ2-5; D assignment may be TRBD1 or TRBD2 (6 bases each). The germline V gene encodes CDR1 SGDLS and CDR2 YYNGEE. The CDR3 is made up of 14 amino acids. V lost 0 bases, J lost 5 bases, and 11 bases lay in between. CDR3 region: CASSVGGGLETQYF. The CDR3 coding sequence is TGTGCCAGCAGCGTAGGAGGGGGGCTGGAGACCCAGTACTTC.

The CDR3 bases are TGCGCCAGCAGCCAAGATAGGGGCCTTGGGAATGAGCAGTTCTTC. Translated, it gives CASSQDRGLGNEQFF. The genes are TRBV4-3 and TRBJ2-1; TRBD1 is a possible D gene (5 bases). Germline values: CDR1 LGHNA, CDR2 YSLEER. V was shortened by 0 bases and J by 7 bases, with 13 bases between the two germline ends. The length of the CDR3 is 15 residues.

This chain connects TRBV9 to TRBJ1-3; 7 bases fit TRBD1. The CDR3 has 16 amino acids. Germline loops: CDR1 SGDLS, CDR2 YYNGEE. V gave up 0 bases and J gave up 0 bases; unmatched junction bases: 3. The CDR3 coding sequence is TGTGCCAGCAGCGTAGAGGGGACAGTCTCTGGAAACACCATATATTTT. It translates to CASSVEGTVSGNTIYF.

CDR3 region: CSVEGSGTNTGELFF. CDR3 in DNA: TGCAGCGTTGAAGGGTCAGGGACGAACACCGGGGAGCTGTTTTTT. The chain links TRBV29-1 to TRBJ2-2, with D possibly being TRBD1 (5 bases). The germline V and J ends were trimmed by 1 base and 0 bases, with 9 bases remaining between them. This CDR3 contains 15 residues. Germline CDR1 reads SQVTM; CDR2 reads ANQGSEA.